Shown below are 29 T cell receptor beta chains from a single sample sequenced in a study of T cells after somatic rescue of genetic block. Sequenced by immunoSEQ multiplex PCR; TCRdb stores in-frame clones only, minus some. The sample has 85,000 to 90,000 clones; 90% are singletons. Material: peripheral blood mononuclear cells (PBMCs). These receptors were taken from a woman younger than 30.

The V and J genes are TRBV2 and TRBJ1-4; 8 nucleotides agree with TRBD1. This CDR3 is built from 16 residues. J gave up 0 bases and V 8 bases, and 8 bases lay outside the gene matches. In germline, CDR1 is SNHLY, CDR2 FYNNEI. In nucleotides, the CDR3 is TGTGCCAGCCGGGACAGGACACCCCCAACTAATGAAAAACTGTTTTTT. Protein product: CASRDRTPPTNEKLFF. Complete variable domain (other parts from reference TRBV2 and TRBJ1-4): EPEVTQTPSHQVTQMGQEVILRCVPISNHLYFYWYRQILGQKVEFLVSFYNNEISEKSEIFDDQFSVERPDGSNFTLKIRSTKLEDSAMYFCASRDRTPPTNEKLFFGSGTQLSVL.

V is TRBV7-2 and J is TRBJ1-2; D perhaps matches TRBD1 (5 bases). From germline, CDR1 is SGHTA and CDR2 FQGNSA. The CDR3 has 15 amino acids. Trimming left V 4 bases short and J 2 bases short, with 14 bases between. The CDR3, as DNA: TGTGCCAGCAGCTCACCGGGACGTTCCAACTATGGCTACACCTTC. Encoded protein: CASSSPGRSNYGYTF. Full variable domain (remainder filled in from reference TRBV7-2 and TRBJ1-2): GAGVSQSPSNKVTEKGKDVELRCDPISGHTALYWYRQSLGQGLEFLIYFQGNSAPDKSGLPSDRFSAERTGGSVSTLTIQRTQQEDSAVYLCASSSPGRSNYGYTFGSGTRLTVV.

In this sample, this clone turned up a few times. V usage is TRBV29-1 and J usage is TRBJ2-1; 7 bases agree with TRBD2. Looked up from germline, CDR1 is SQVTM and CDR2 is ANQGSEA. This CDR3 region has 13 residues. The ends lost 3 bases at V and 4 bases at J; junction bases unmatched: 3. The CDR3 DNA reads TGCAGCGTTGATTTGGGGGGGTACAATGAGCAGTTCTTC. This codes for CSVDLGGYNEQFF.

The chain recombines TRBV7-9 with TRBJ1-2, with D possibly TRBD1 on 5 matching bases. With 4 bases removed from V and 7 bases from J, the gap between germline ends came to 22 bases. This CDR3 is built from 16 residues. Per germline, CDR1 SEHNR and CDR2 FQNEAQ (reference sequence). This CDR3 reads CASSSLPGTGSSGYTF. As DNA, the CDR3 is TGTGCCAGCAGCTCTCTCCCCGGGACGGGCTCCTCTGGCTACACCTTC.

V gene TRBV13 combines with J gene TRBJ1-2; possible D gene TRBD1, 6 bases. The V end lost 2 bases, the J end lost 6 bases, and 13 bases lay between the germline ends. The CDR3 consists of 14 residues. Germline V lookup: CDR1 PRHDT, CDR2 FYEKMQ (reference sequence). CDR3 in amino acids: CASSLRGVSDGYTF. The CDR3 coding sequence is TGTGCCAGCAGCTTAAGGGGGGTTTCAGATGGCTACACCTTC.

The chain links TRBV7-9 to TRBJ2-5, with D possibly matching TRBD2 (5 bases). Trimming left V 4 bases short and J 5 bases short, with 14 bases between. CDR3 size: 14 residues. CDR1 and CDR2 (germline): SEHNR, FQNEAQ (reference sequence). CDR3 sequence (DNA): TGTGCCAGCAGCTCAGAGCGGAGCAGGGAGACCCAGTACTTC. Encoded protein: CASSSERSRETQYF.

The chain combines TRBV7-8 with TRBJ2-7; maybe TRBD1 (5 bases). The V gene's germline CDR1 is SGHVS and CDR2 FQNEAQ. The CDR3 totals 14 residues. Deletions cut 2 bases from V and 0 bases from J, with 8 bases between. For the CDR3, the DNA is TGTGCCAGCAGCTTATTCGACAGCTCCTACGAGCAGTACTTC. Its translation: CASSLFDSSYEQYF.

The chain combines TRBV19 with TRBJ1-2; a weak D match, TRBD1 (6 bases). The CDR3 extends over 12 amino acids. In germline, CDR1 is LNHDA, CDR2 SQIVND (reference sequence). V shed 7 bases and J shed 8 bases, with 14 bases lying between them. CDR3: CASTTTGEGYTF. CDR3 DNA sequence: TGTGCCAGTACCACGACAGGTGAGGGCTACACCTTC.

This clone appeared a single time. V usage is TRBV7-2 and J usage is TRBJ1-3, with D unclear. The CDR3 totals 13 residues. CDR1 SGHTA and CDR2 FQGNSA come from the germline V gene. V shed 3 bases and J shed 7 bases, with 10 bases lying between them. The DNA for the CDR3 is TGTGCCAGCAGCTTGATTTATGGGAACACCATATATTTT. Translation gives CASSLIYGNTIYF.

The chain employs TRBV5-1 and TRBJ1-5; 9 bases agree with TRBD1. From germline, CDR1 is SGHRS and CDR2 YFSETQ. The CDR3 contains 16 residues. V shed 0 bases, J shed 5 bases, and the junction held 6 bases outside the gene matches. This chain's CDR3 is CASSLGDRVDDQPQHF. In DNA form, the CDR3 reads TGCGCCAGCAGCTTGGGGGACAGGGTCGACGATCAGCCCCAGCATTTT.

This chain joins TRBV6-5 and TRBJ1-1; D is ambiguous. Germline assignment: CDR1 MNHEY and CDR2 SVGAGI. CDR3 length: 15 residues. V gave up 6 bases and J gave up 1 base, with 15 bases separating them. CDR3 coding DNA: TGTGCCAGCAGCCATACGGGGAACGGGAACACTGAAGCTTTCTTT. Translated, it gives CASSHTGNGNTEAFF.

The gene calls are TRBV23-1 and TRBJ2-1; D may be TRBD1 or TRBD2 (6 bases each). TRBV23-1 is an open reading frame whose function is uncertain. V gave up 4 bases and J gave up 5 bases, with 18 bases separating them. The CDR3 spans 16 residues. The CDR3 loop reads CASSRTRGRGHNEQFF. The CDR3 bases are TGCGCCAGCAGTCGCACGCGGGGCAGGGGACACAATGAGCAGTTCTTC.

This chain uses TRBV30 with TRBJ2-3; either TRBD1 or TRBD2 may supply D (5 bases each). The CDR3 loop spans 13 amino acids. The V end was cut by 7 bases, the J end by 1 base, with 12 bases between. Germline assignment: CDR1 GTSNPN and CDR2 SVGIG (reference sequence). Here the CDR3 DNA reads TGTGCCTTGGGGGTTGGTGGCACAGATACGCAGTATTTT. Translation: CALGVGGTDTQYF.

This clone was found once. The chain employs TRBV27 and TRBJ2-2, with 11 bases aligning to TRBD1. The J segment lost 4 bases and the V segment lost 5 bases, leaving 3 bases of the junction unmatched. Germline lookup yields CDR1 MNHEY and CDR2 SMNVEV (reference sequence). The CDR3 length is 15 residues. CDR3 sequence reads: CASSGTGGITGELFF. The CDR3 DNA sequence: TGTGCCAGCAGTGGGACAGGGGGGATCACCGGGGAGCTGTTTTTT.

The chain couples TRBV7-9 to TRBJ2-7, with TRBD1 as a possible D gene (6 bases). The CDR3 extends over 16 amino acids. V dropped 2 bases and J dropped 2 bases, with 16 bases sitting between them. CDR1 and CDR2 (germline): SEHNR, FQNEAQ (reference sequence). CDR3 in DNA: TGTGCCAGCAGCTTACCTAACAGGGATCAACCCTACGAGCAGTACTTC. Residues: CASSLPNRDQPYEQYF.

CDR3 residues: CATSREGGTDTQYF. CDR3 nucleotide sequence: TGTGCTACATCCCGGGAGGGGGGCACAGATACGCAGTATTTT. This chain links TRBV12-5 with TRBJ2-3, with TRBD2 matching over 8 bases. V lost 10 bases, J lost 1 base, and 7 bases stayed unmatched. Germline loops: CDR1 LGHNT, CDR2 FRNRAP. The length of the CDR3 is 14 residues.

V usage is TRBV27 and J usage is TRBJ2-7, with 9 bases aligning to TRBD1. Unmatched junction bases numbered 13, after V lost 6 bases and J lost 7 bases. The CDR3 length is 15 residues. Germline loops: CDR1 MNHEY, CDR2 SMNVEV (reference sequence). CDR3 sequence: CASSPLGTGPGEQYF. In nucleotides, the CDR3 is TGTGCCAGCAGCCCCCTTGGGACAGGGCCTGGGGAGCAGTACTTC.

The chain employs TRBV13 and TRBJ2-1, with D hard to call. Between the trimmed V and J ends, which lost 6 bases and 3 bases, there was a span of 3 bases. Germline V gives CDR1 PRHDT, CDR2 FYEKMQ (reference sequence). The CDR3 extends over 11 amino acids. As DNA, the CDR3 is TGTGCCAGCAGTCTCTACAATGAGCAGTTCTTC. This sequence encodes CASSLYNEQFF.

The chain combines TRBV28 with TRBJ2-2; 9 positions agree with TRBD1. Germline trimming cut 6 bases from V and 2 bases from J; bases unmatched to any gene: 4. The CDR3 spans 15 residues. CDR1 is MDHEN, CDR2 SYDVKM, per germline. The CDR3 DNA is TGTGCCAGCAGATCGGACAGGGGAAACACCGGGGAGCTGTTTTTT. It yields the protein CASRSDRGNTGELFF.

V usage is TRBV21-1 and J usage is TRBJ2-1. TRBV21-1 is annotated as a pseudogene. The CDR3 loop spans 14 amino acids. CDR3 loop: CASSSCLPGNEQFF. CDR3 in DNA: TGTGCCAGCAGCAGCTGTCTACCTGGGAATGAGCAGTTCTTC.

This clone was detected a few times. The V gene is TRBV10-1, the J gene TRBJ1-3, with D unresolved. V lost 3 bases and J 2 bases, leaving 14 bases between the germline ends. CDR3 length: 16 residues. The V gene's germline CDR1 is WNHNN and CDR2 SYGVQD (reference sequence). CDR3 region: CASSERLGMTGNTIYF. DNA of the CDR3: TGCGCCAGCAGTGAAAGATTGGGGATGACTGGAAACACCATATATTTT.

J is TRBJ2-5 and V is TRBV27; D possibly corresponds to TRBD1 (7 bases). In germline, CDR1 is MNHEY, CDR2 SMNVEV (reference sequence). Trimming cost V 4 bases and J 2 bases, with 20 bases left between them. The CDR3 has 17 residues. CDR3 DNA: TGTGCCAGCAGTTCAAGGAGGGGGCGCCGGGAACAAGAGACCCAGTACTTC. It codes for CASSSRRGRREQETQYF.

The V and J genes are TRBV5-6 and TRBJ2-1; D perhaps matches TRBD2 (6 bases). The germline V gene has CDR1 SGHDT and CDR2 YYEEEE. This CDR3 is 12 amino acids long. With 7 bases removed from V and 7 bases from J, the gap between germline ends came to 12 bases. The CDR3 loop reads CASDSEGNEQFF. The CDR3 coding sequence is TGTGCCAGCGACTCGGAGGGGAATGAGCAGTTCTTC. Full variable domain (rest looked up from reference TRBV5-6 and TRBJ2-1): DAGVTQSPTHLIKTRGQQVTLRCSPKSGHDTVSWYQQALGQGPQFIFQYYEEEERQRGNFPDRFSGHQFPNYSSELNVNALLLGDSALYLCASDSEGNEQFFGPGTRLTVL.

The chain couples TRBV7-9 to TRBJ2-1; the match to TRBD2 covers 7 bases. The CDR3 length is 18 residues. J was trimmed by 0 bases and V by 5 bases; bases with no gene match: 13. Germline CDR1 and CDR2: SEHNR and FQNEAQ (reference sequence). The CDR3 DNA is TGTGCCAGCAGCCCCATGTCGGCTAGCGGTAGCTCCTACAATGAGCAGTTCTTC. Residues: CASSPMSASGSSYNEQFF. Full variable domain (remainder filled in from reference TRBV7-9 and TRBJ2-1): DTGVSQNPRHKITKRGQNVTFRCDPISEHNRLYWYRQTLGQGPEFLTYFQNEAQLEKSRLLSDRFSAERPKGSFSTLEIQRTEQGDSAMYLCASSPMSASGSSYNEQFFGPGTRLTVL.

This clone showed up just once. The chain has TRBV5-4 and TRBJ2-5, with D uncertain. The V gene's germline CDR1 is SGHNT and CDR2 YYREEE (reference sequence). V lost 5 bases to trimming and J lost 6 bases, with 14 bases between them. The CDR3 has 13 amino acids. The CDR3 nucleotides are TGTGCCAGCAGTGAGGCCGCGGTGAAGACCCAGTACTTC. Its protein is CASSEAAVKTQYF.

The chain joins TRBV28 to TRBJ2-4; the D gene is possibly TRBD2 (7 bases). The V gene lost 5 bases and the J gene lost 1 base, with 33 bases spanning the gap. From germline, CDR1 is MDHEN and CDR2 SYDVKM. This CDR3 has 22 amino acids. DNA of the CDR3: TGTGCCAGCAGTCTAGGGGGGGGGCGTCTCTCCCTACCTTCATTGGCCAAAAACATTCAGTACTTC. Amino acids: CASSLGGGRLSLPSLAKNIQYF.

V and J are TRBV6-1 and TRBJ2-3, with 9 bases matching TRBD2. This CDR3 has 16 residues. V dropped 4 bases and J dropped 4; count of bases not matched to a gene: 9. CDR1 and CDR2 from the germline V gene are MNHNS and SASEGT. The CDR3 loop is CASSVVAGGQADTQYF. For the CDR3, the DNA is TGTGCCAGCAGTGTTGTTGCGGGAGGGCAGGCAGATACGCAGTATTTT.

This sequence joins TRBV7-9 and TRBJ2-7, with D perhaps given as TRBD1 or TRBD2 (5 bases each). The V and J ends lost 4 bases and 2 bases respectively, with 12 bases between them. Per germline, CDR1 SEHNR and CDR2 FQNEAQ (reference sequence). This CDR3 has 14 residues. The CDR3 sequence is CASSSARGAYEQYF. The CDR3 DNA is TGTGCCAGCAGCTCCGCCCGGGGCGCCTACGAGCAGTACTTC.

The CDR3 nucleotides read TGTGCCAGCAGTGGGACCAGACAGGGGGCGGTGGAAGAGACCCAGTACTTC. This sequence encodes CASSGTRQGAVEETQYF. The J gene is TRBJ2-5, the V gene TRBV2; 10 bases match TRBD1. Losses at the gene ends were 4 bases for V and 3 bases for J; bases not matched to a gene: 11. The CDR3 covers 17 residues. Germline assignment: CDR1 SNHLY and CDR2 FYNNEI.